These 2 T cell receptor beta chains came from one sample sequenced in a study of blood T cell repertoires in COVID-19. Clones were read by immunoSEQ multiplex PCR, and TCRdb kept only the in-frame ones, dropping some. The sample carries some 270,000 clones, approximately 83% recorded once. The sample was PBMCs or T cells enriched from blood (not recorded which). All receptors come from a man aged 50 to 59 who had recovered from COVID-19.

The rearrangement joins TRBV18 to TRBJ1-5; D perhaps matches TRBD1 (6 bases). V dropped 3 bases and J dropped 3 bases, with 9 bases sitting between them. This CDR3 has 14 residues. Per germline, CDR1 KGHSH and CDR2 LQKENI. The CDR3 loop is CASSPGTINQPQHF. The DNA of the CDR3 is TGTGCCAGCTCACCCGGGACAATCAATCAGCCCCAGCATTTT.

This chain joins TRBV6-2 or TRBV6-3 and TRBJ1-1; D remains ambiguous. V was shortened by 4 bases and J by 5 bases, with 11 bases between the two germline ends. Germline V lookup: CDR1 MNHEY, CDR2 SVGEGT. CDR3 length equals 13 residues. This chain's CDR3 is CASSLITGTEAFF. CDR3 DNA: TGTGCCAGCAGTTTGATAACGGGGACTGAAGCTTTCTTT.